Presented here are 16 T cell receptor beta chains from one specimen sequenced in a study of OX40 agonist ivuxolimab in advanced cancers. Method: immunoSEQ multiplex PCR; TCRdb's copy keeps in-frame clones and lacks some. Of some 50,000 clones in the sample, 75% to 80% were seen once. Sample: CD4+ or CD8+ T cells sorted from blood, taken in a trial of the OX40 agonist ivuxolimab. These receptors originate from an adult with an advanced solid tumor such as melanoma, head and neck, liver or kidney cancer.

The chain employs TRBV5-1 and TRBJ2-7; D is possibly TRBD1 (6 bases). V lost 1 base and J lost 2, with 16 bases in between. The CDR3 spans 16 residues. Germline V gene lookup returns CDR1 SGHRS and CDR2 YFSETQ. The CDR3 sequence is CASSLIPGQRAYEQYF. The CDR3 DNA follows: TGCGCCAGCAGCTTGATCCCCGGACAGAGGGCCTACGAGCAGTACTTC.

The chain couples TRBV5-4 to TRBJ1-2, with 10 bases lining up with TRBD1. J lost 1 base, V lost 5 bases, and 11 bases had no gene match. The CDR3 runs 17 residues. The V gene's germline CDR1 is SGHNT and CDR2 YYREEE (reference sequence). CDR3 sequence (DNA): TGTGCCAGCAGGACAATTCCCGGGACAGGGGTTAACTATGGCTACACCTTC. Encoded protein: CASRTIPGTGVNYGYTF.

The genes are TRBV7-2 and TRBJ2-7, with TRBD2 identical over 12 bases. The CDR3 length is 16 residues. Germline CDR1 reads SGHTA; CDR2 reads FQGNSA. The V segment lost 1 base and the J segment 4 bases; nucleotides outside the gene matches: 5. The CDR3 bases are TGTGCCAGCAGCTTAGAGCTAGCGGGAGGGTGGTACGAGCAGTACTTC. It encodes CASSLELAGGWYEQYF.

V gene TRBV9 combines with J gene TRBJ2-5; D may be TRBD1 or TRBD2 (5 bases each). Germline V lookup: CDR1 SGDLS, CDR2 YYNGEE. CDR3 length: 14 amino acids. V was cut by 0 bases and J by 7 bases, with 13 bases left in between. CDR3: CASSVGQARGTQYF. The DNA for the CDR3 is TGTGCCAGCAGCGTAGGTCAGGCGAGGGGGACCCAGTACTTC.

This sequence joins TRBV6-4 and TRBJ2-3, with D perhaps assigned TRBD1 or TRBD2 (5 bases each). V lost 4 bases and J 2 bases, leaving 7 bases between the germline ends. The CDR3 consists of 13 residues. Germline assignment: CDR1 MRHNA and CDR2 SNTAGT. The CDR3, as DNA: TGTGCCAGCAGTGGGGGGAACACAGATACGCAGTATTTT. The encoded protein is CASSGGNTDTQYF.

The chain has TRBV30 and TRBJ1-1, with a possible D match to TRBD1 (6 bases). CDR3 length: 13 residues. V lost 5 bases and J lost 1, with 11 bases in between. Looked up from germline, CDR1 is GTSNPN and CDR2 is SVGIG (reference sequence). The CDR3 nucleotides read TGTGCCTGGGGAGGACAGACGAACACTGAAGCTTTCTTT. It is translated as CAWGGQTNTEAFF.

The chain joins TRBV19 to TRBJ1-4; D is undetermined. There are 15 residues in the CDR3. V gave up 1 base and J gave up 8 bases, with 14 bases separating them. Looked up from germline, CDR1 is LNHDA and CDR2 is SQIVND (reference sequence). CDR3 region: CASSIGVSNQEKLFF. In DNA, the CDR3 is TGTGCCAGTAGTATAGGAGTTAGTAATCAAGAAAAACTGTTTTTT.

The rearrangement joins TRBV19 to TRBJ2-7; possibly TRBD1 for D (6 bases). Trimming left V 3 bases short and J 2 bases short, with 14 bases between. There are 15 residues in the CDR3. Per germline, CDR1 LNHDA and CDR2 SQIVND (reference sequence). The CDR3 DNA reads as TGTGCCAGTAGTATGGACAGTTACACGACCTACGAGCAGTACTTC. Translated: CASSMDSYTTYEQYF.

The chain employs TRBV6-6 and TRBJ2-1, with 7 nucleotides matching TRBD2. The J segment lost 4 bases and the V segment lost 2 bases, leaving 8 bases of the junction unmatched. The CDR3 loop spans 16 amino acids. Germline V gene data show CDR1 as MNHNY and CDR2 as SVGAGI (reference sequence). CDR3 in DNA: TGTGCCAGCAGTTACGTCGCCGGCGGGAGTTACAATGAGCAGTTCTTC. Protein sequence: CASSYVAGGSYNEQFF.

The chain couples TRBV6-5 to TRBJ2-7, with D possibly being TRBD1 or TRBD2 (7 bases each). Germline lookup yields CDR1 MNHEY and CDR2 SVGAGI. V lost 0 bases and J lost 4, with 13 bases in between. CDR3 length: 15 amino acids. CDR3 DNA: TGTGCCAGCAGTTACTCTCCGCAGGGGGGGTACGAGCAGTACTTC. Its translation: CASSYSPQGGYEQYF.

This clone was counted a single time. The chain is built from TRBV14 and TRBJ2-4; maybe TRBD2 (5 bases). This CDR3 has 15 residues. Trimming took off 5 bases at V and 9 bases at J, with 20 bases between the two ends. Germline V gene data show CDR1 as SGHDN and CDR2 as FVKESK. The DNA for the CDR3 is TGTGCCAGCAGCTTAAACCCTCTCGGAGGTGGCATTCAGTACTTC. Protein sequence: CASSLNPLGGGIQYF.

This clone was seen a few times. The CDR3 bases are TGCGCCAGCAGCTCTTCTGTTTTTGGGACAGGGAATATGAACACTGAAGCTTTCTTT. It yields the protein CASSSSVFGTGNMNTEAFF. The V gene is TRBV5-1, the J gene TRBJ1-1; 9 nucleotides agree with TRBD1. Germline loops: CDR1 SGHRS, CDR2 YFSETQ. Trimming took 3 bases from V and 0 from J; bases not matched to a gene: 15. The CDR3 length is 19 residues.

The chain uses TRBV29-1 and TRBJ1-4; 7 bases map to TRBD1. The CDR3 spans 13 residues. Trimming removed 5 bases from V and 5 bases from J; junction bases left unmatched: 5. CDR1 and CDR2 (germline): SQVTM, ANQGSEA. This CDR3 is CSVTYRGNEKLFF. The CDR3, as DNA: TGCAGCGTTACCTACAGGGGAAATGAAAAACTGTTTTTT.

Within the sample, this clone is medium-sized (0.01 to 0.1%). The V and J genes are TRBV7-9 and TRBJ2-7, with a weak D call TRBD2 (6 bases). This CDR3 is 14 amino acids long. From germline, CDR1 is SEHNR and CDR2 FQNEAQ (reference sequence). Trimming took 5 bases from V and 2 from J, leaving 13 bases between them. The CDR3 sequence is CASSPAGVAYEQYF. CDR3 nucleotides: TGTGCCAGCAGCCCAGCGGGCGTCGCCTACGAGCAGTACTTC.

J is TRBJ2-5 and V is TRBV19; 9 bases fit TRBD1. The ends lost 5 bases at V and 1 base at J; junction bases unmatched: 5. The CDR3 covers 15 residues. CDR1 and CDR2 from the germline V gene are LNHDA and SQIVND (reference sequence). As DNA, the CDR3 is TGTGCCAGTAGTTTTCGGACAGGGGCCCAAGAGACCCAGTACTTC. This codes for CASSFRTGAQETQYF. Variable domain in full (rest from reference TRBV19 and TRBJ2-5): DGGITQSPKYLFRKEGQNVTLSCEQNLNHDAMYWYRQDPGQGLRLIYYSQIVNDFQKGDIAEGYSVSREKKESFPLTVTSAQKNPTAFYLCASSFRTGAQETQYFGPGTRLLVL.

The chain couples TRBV5-4 to TRBJ2-5, with a tentative D call TRBD1 (5 bases). Trimming cost V 0 bases and J 5 bases, with 17 bases left between them. CDR1 SGHNT and CDR2 YYREEE come from the germline V gene (reference sequence). This CDR3 has 16 residues. CDR3: CASSLGGGKGLETQYF. DNA of the CDR3: TGTGCCAGCAGCTTGGGGGGTGGAAAGGGGCTGGAGACCCAGTACTTC.